This T cell receptor (beta chain) was identified during a study of cytomegalovirus exposure and HLA in healthy donors. V lost 5 bases to trimming and J lost 6 bases, with 14 bases between them. The germline CDR1 and CDR2 sequences are SGHTA and FQGTGA. The CDR3 loop spans 14 amino acids. Points from the study as a whole: Later genetic work tied a missense DCLRE1C variant to beta-chain V and J trimming. The authors later found most CMV-associated TCR beta chains appeared HLA-restricted.

This clone was found a few times. What it binds is not known. Both 60 Vbeta primers and 13 Jbeta primers went into the PCR. TCRdb's copy holds only in-frame clones and misses some; the assay was immunoSEQ multiplex PCR. The sample has roughly 72,000 clones, roughly 81% seen once; the top ten hold around 10%. V usage is TRBV7-3 and J usage is TRBJ2-1; D might be TRBD1 (7 bases). This TCR came from a human donor in good health. Sequencing input: PBMCs. This chain's CDR3 is CASSAGQPGNEQFF. The CDR3 region has the DNA TGTGCCAGCAGCGCGGGACAGCCAGGCAATGAGCAGTTCTTC.